This T cell receptor beta chain was captured in a study of OX40 agonist ivuxolimab in advanced cancers. About the research overall: Patients took ivuxolimab, an agonistic anti-OX40 (CD134) antibody.

The protocol was immunoSEQ multiplex PCR, while the TCRdb copy is restricted to in-frame clones and leaves out a portion. The table includes 65,000 to 75,000 clones, around 87% detected once. The sequence came from an adult with an advanced solid tumor such as melanoma, head and neck, liver or kidney cancer. The sample in question was CD4+ or CD8+ T cells sorted from blood, obtained in a trial of the OX40 agonist ivuxolimab.

The CDR3 DNA reads TGTGCCAGTAGTGTCGACAAATATAGCAATCAGCCCCAGCATTTT. Translating gives CASSVDKYSNQPQHF. The chain has TRBV19 and TRBJ1-5, with unresolved D. Germline CDR1 reads LNHDA; CDR2 reads SQIVND (reference sequence). Trimming took off 5 bases at V and 0 bases at J, with 11 bases between the two ends. This CDR3 spans 15 amino acids.